The rows below give T cell receptor beta chains drawn from one sample of a study of T cell responses to AZD1222 COVID-19 vaccine. TCRdb keeps only in-frame clones here, not all; method: immunoSEQ multiplex PCR. This repertoire shows 110,000 or so clones, roughly 90% found once; its top ten account for about 7.1%. The specimen comprised peripheral blood, sampled 28 days after the second AZD1222 dose. The receptors derive from an adult who received the AZD1222 COVID-19 vaccine. Each CDR3 is given with its conserved first and last residue. A D gene is named only where the DNA matches it firmly. A clone size is listed for some rows: how often the clone was seen (once, few, many), or a class if it is expanded.

V	size	D	J	CDR3	DNA
TRBV19	NA	NA	TRBJ2-1	CASSVGSRLYNEQFF	TGTGCCAGTAGTGTAGGTTCCCGACTCTACAATGAGCAGTTCTTC
TRBV9	NA	NA	TRBJ2-5	CASSEGSRQPKETQYF	TGTGCCAGCAGCGAGGGAAGCCGACAGCCGAAAGAGACCCAGTACTTC
TRBV7-2	NA	NA	TRBJ2-7	CASSPTGYIVGEQYF	TGTGCCAGCAGCCCGACAGGTTATATTGTGGGCGAGCAGTACTTC
TRBV4-1	NA	NA	TRBJ1-2	CASSQVPGPYYGYTF	TGCGCCAGCAGCCAAGTTCCGGGACCGTACTATGGCTACACCTTC
TRBV11-3	NA	NA	TRBJ2-1	CASSRSASSYNEQFF	TGTGCCAGCAGCCGGAGTGCTAGCTCCTACAATGAGCAGTTCTTC
TRBV3-1/TRBV3-2	NA	TRBD1	TRBJ2-1	CASSQDPRTGGNEQFF	TGTGCCAGCAGCCAAGATCCCAGGACAGGGGGTAATGAGCAGTTCTTC
TRBV11-3	NA	NA	TRBJ2-1	CASSPLTDYNEQFF	TGTGCCAGCAGCCCCCTGACGGATTACAATGAGCAGTTCTTC
TRBV28	NA	TRBD1	TRBJ2-7	CASSWTGTYEQYF	TGTGCCAGCAGTTGGACAGGGACCTACGAGCAGTACTTC
TRBV2	once	NA	TRBJ2-6	CASSDRVNVLTF	TGTGCCAGCAGTGACAGGGTTAACGTCCTGACTTTC
TRBV28	NA	TRBD2	TRBJ2-3	CASSLGLAGDTDTQYF	TGTGCCAGCAGTTTAGGACTAGCGGGGGACACAGATACGCAGTATTTT
TRBV28	NA	NA	TRBJ2-5	CASSTGWRETQYF	TGTGCCAGCAGCACAGGGTGGCGAGAGACCCAGTACTTC
TRBV9	NA	NA	TRBJ2-3	CASSVGGRADTQYF	TGTGCCAGCAGCGTAGGGGGCCGCGCAGATACGCAGTATTTT
TRBV29-1	NA	NA	TRBJ2-2	CSVGVENTGELFF	TGCAGCGTTGGCGTGGAGAACACCGGGGAGCTGTTTTTT
TRBV9	NA	TRBD2	TRBJ2-5	CASSQGLAGGLAYF	TGTGCCAGCAGCCAGGGACTAGCGGGGGGCCTGGCGTACTTC
TRBV28	few	TRBD1	TRBJ1-2	CASSFSGTGVDYGYTF	TGTGCCAGCAGTTTTTCCGGGACAGGGGTTGACTATGGCTACACCTTC
TRBV6-2/TRBV6-3	NA	NA	TRBJ1-6	CASSYDGGGAYSPLHF	TGTGCCAGCAGTTACGACGGGGGGGGTGCTTATTCACCCCTCCACTTT
TRBV10-3	NA	NA	TRBJ2-1	CAISESAGQFYNEQFF	TGTGCCATCAGTGAGTCGGCGGGGCAGTTCTACAATGAGCAGTTCTTC
TRBV19	NA	TRBD1	TRBJ1-2	CASSDSRGTSNYGYTF	TGTGCCAGTAGTGACTCCAGGGGGACTTCTAACTATGGCTACACCTTC
TRBV24-1	NA	NA	TRBJ2-1	CATSDSSAQSYNEQFF	TGTGCCACCAGTGATTCCTCCGCCCAGTCCTACAATGAGCAGTTCTTC
TRBV9	NA	NA	TRBJ2-7	CASSVDGGTSYEQYF	TGTGCCAGCAGCGTAGATGGGGGTACCTCCTACGAGCAGTACTTC
TRBV11-2	NA	NA	TRBJ2-7	CASSFRGMFQYEQYF	TGTGCCAGCAGCTTTCGAGGGATGTTTCAATACGAGCAGTACTTC
TRBV7-9	NA	TRBD2	TRBJ2-5	CASSTRTSSIGPQETQYF	TGTGCCAGCAGCACCCGGACTAGCAGCATAGGGCCTCAAGAGACCCAGTACTTC